Sequencing of this T cell receptor (beta chain) was carried out in a study of blood T cell repertoires in COVID-19. Source study methods: Amplification of reference gene primers was used by the study to estimate nucleated cell counts. Sequencing was performed with immunoSEQ multiplex PCR; in TCRdb, only in-frame clones are kept and a portion is missing. The V and J calls and the clone size are those of that table, but D and trimming were determined from the DNA. The sample lists under 150,000 clones, over 70% occurring once. Sequencing was done on a sample of peripheral blood. The source is a man aged 45 to 65 with acute or convalescent COVID-19.

The CDR3 bases are TGTGCTACGACCGGGACTTATAATGAAAAACTGTTTTTT. This gives the protein CATTGTYNEKLFF. The genes are TRBV6-5 and TRBJ1-4, with a tentative D call TRBD1 (5 bases). The length of the CDR3 is 13 residues. The germline CDR1 and CDR2 sequences are MNHEY and SVGAGI.